The TCR beta chain under discussion was sequenced for a study of PD-1 blockade in classical Hodgkin lymphoma. The assay was immunoSEQ multiplex PCR, and TCRdb's table has in-frame clones only and misses some. The data contain almost 100,000 clones, roughly 92% of them singletons. Study-wide points: It was among complete responders that baseline diversity resembled that of newly diagnosed patients.

After autologous stem cell transplantation all patients relapsed, and prior brentuximab vedotin exposure differed between cohorts. Comments on this clone: The antigen is undetermined.

CDR3 length: 11 residues. V was clipped by 5 bases and J by 8 bases, with 8 bases between them. Germline CDR1 SEHNR, CDR2 FQNEAQ (reference sequence). This TCR was sampled from a human donor with classical Hodgkin lymphoma. The rearrangement joins TRBV7-9 to TRBJ2-3; D is unclear. The input for sequencing was peripheral blood mononuclear cells (PBMCs), taken at baseline. In nucleotides, the CDR3 is TGTGCCAGCAGCCCTGGGCCTACGCAGTATTTT. Translated: CASSPGPTQYF.